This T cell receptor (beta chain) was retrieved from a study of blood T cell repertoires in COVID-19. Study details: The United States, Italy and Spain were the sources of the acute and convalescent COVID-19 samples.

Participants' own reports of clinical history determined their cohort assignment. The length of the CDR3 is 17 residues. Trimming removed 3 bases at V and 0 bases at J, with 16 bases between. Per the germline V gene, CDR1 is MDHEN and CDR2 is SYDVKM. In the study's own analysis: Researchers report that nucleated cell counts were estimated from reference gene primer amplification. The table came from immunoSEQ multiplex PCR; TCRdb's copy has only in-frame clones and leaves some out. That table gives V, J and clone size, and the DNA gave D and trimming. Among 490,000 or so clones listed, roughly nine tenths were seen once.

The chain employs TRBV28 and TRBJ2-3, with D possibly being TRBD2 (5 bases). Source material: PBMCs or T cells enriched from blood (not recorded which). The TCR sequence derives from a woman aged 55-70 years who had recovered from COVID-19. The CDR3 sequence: CASSLLGEGKSTDTQYF. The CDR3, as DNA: TGTGCCAGCAGTTTGCTTGGAGAGGGAAAGAGCACAGATACGCAGTATTTT.